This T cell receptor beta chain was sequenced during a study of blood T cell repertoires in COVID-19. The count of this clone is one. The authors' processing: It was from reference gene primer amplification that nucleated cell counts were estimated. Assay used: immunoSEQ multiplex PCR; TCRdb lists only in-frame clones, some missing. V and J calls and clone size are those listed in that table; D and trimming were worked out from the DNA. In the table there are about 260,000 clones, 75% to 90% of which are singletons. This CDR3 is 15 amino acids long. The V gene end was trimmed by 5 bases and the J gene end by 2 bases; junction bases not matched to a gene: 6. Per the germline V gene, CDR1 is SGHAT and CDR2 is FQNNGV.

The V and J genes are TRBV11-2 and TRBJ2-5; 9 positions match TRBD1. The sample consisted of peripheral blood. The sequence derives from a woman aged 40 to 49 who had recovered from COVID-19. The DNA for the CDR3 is TGTGCCAGCAGCACCGGACAGGGGACACAAGAGACCCAGTACTTC. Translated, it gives CASSTGQGTQETQYF.